Below, 18 T cell receptor beta chains from the same sample are listed, as sequenced in a study of OX40 agonist ivuxolimab in advanced cancers. The method was immunoSEQ multiplex PCR; TCRdb's version includes in-frame clones alone and lacks a portion of them. The repertoire has 45,000 to 65,000 clones, roughly 86% of them found once; the top ten carry 5.5% to 8%. Sequencing was performed on CD4+ or CD8+ T cells sorted from blood, taken in a trial of the OX40 agonist ivuxolimab. These receptors all stem from an adult with an advanced solid tumor such as melanoma, head and neck, liver or kidney cancer.

The CDR3 DNA is TGTGCCCGGTCTAGCGGGAGCTCCTACGAGCAGTACTTC. Translated: CARSSGSSYEQYF. The V and J genes are TRBV30 and TRBJ2-7, with 10 bases that match TRBD2. V shed 8 bases and J 0 bases; nucleotides not matched to a gene: 4. The V gene's germline CDR1 is GTSNPN and CDR2 SVGIG (reference sequence). The CDR3 runs to 13 residues. The full variable domain, rest sourced from reference TRBV30 and TRBJ2-7, is SQTIHQWPATLVQPVGSPLSLECTVEGTSNPNLYWYRQAAGRGLQLLFYSVGIGQISSEVPQNLSASRPQDRQFILSSKKLLLSDSGFYLCARSSGSSYEQYFGPGTRLTVT.

This sequence joins TRBV5-8 and TRBJ2-5, with D uncertain. The CDR3 totals 16 residues. V shed 0 bases and J shed 2 bases, with 14 bases lying between them. CDR1 is SGHTS and CDR2 is YDEGEE in the germline V gene. The CDR3 here is CASSLDWAIAQETQYF. For the CDR3, the DNA is TGTGCCAGCAGCTTGGATTGGGCGATAGCACAAGAGACCCAGTACTTC. Variable domain in full (rest from reference TRBV5-8 and TRBJ2-5): EAGVTQSPTHLIKTRGQQATLRCSPISGHTSVYWYQQALGLGLQFLLWYDEGEERNRGNFPPRFSGRQFPNYSSELNVNALELEDSALYLCASSLDWAIAQETQYFGPGTRLLVL.

The chain couples TRBV5-1 to TRBJ2-5; TRBD2 matches at 11 bases. The CDR3 length is 14 residues. V lost 6 bases and J lost 5; bases outside the gene matches: 6. Germline V gene data show CDR1 as SGHRS and CDR2 as YFSETQ. This chain's CDR3 is CASMGTSGGETQYF. CDR3 coding DNA: TGCGCCAGCATGGGGACTAGCGGAGGGGAGACCCAGTACTTC.

V and J are TRBV18 and TRBJ2-1; 9 bases align to TRBD1. This CDR3 is 15 amino acids long. The trim removed 3 bases at V and 1 base at J, leaving 1 base unmatched. CDR1 KGHSH and CDR2 LQKENI come from the germline V gene. CDR3 coding DNA: TGTGCCAGCTCACCGGGGACAGGGTCCTACAATGAGCAGTTCTTC. Translation: CASSPGTGSYNEQFF.

J is TRBJ2-2 and V is TRBV5-1; no definite D call. Trimming left V 4 bases short and J 4 bases short, with 8 bases between. Per the germline V gene, CDR1 is SGHRS and CDR2 is YFSETQ. The CDR3 has 13 amino acids. CDR3 protein: CASSPTVTGELFF. CDR3 coding DNA: TGCGCCAGCAGCCCGACGGTCACCGGGGAGCTGTTTTTT. Full variable domain (rest looked up from reference TRBV5-1 and TRBJ2-2): KAGVTQTPRYLIKTRGQQVTLSCSPISGHRSVSWYQQTPGQGLQFLFEYFSETQRNKGNFPGRFSGRQFSNSRSEMNVSTLELGDSALYLCASSPTVTGELFFGEGSRLTVL.

V usage is TRBV9 and J usage is TRBJ2-5; D is uncertain. The V gene's germline CDR1 is SGDLS and CDR2 YYNGEE. V was cut by 4 bases and J by 4 bases, with 11 bases left in between. The CDR3 spans 13 residues. The CDR3 sequence is CASSPQNSETQYF. The CDR3, as DNA: TGTGCCAGCAGCCCCCAAAACTCAGAGACCCAGTACTTC.

The chain couples TRBV11-2 to TRBJ2-3, with D possibly being TRBD2 (5 bases). The V gene lost 0 bases and the J gene lost 0 bases, with 10 bases spanning the gap. The germline CDR1 and CDR2 sequences are SGHAT and FQNNGV. This CDR3 is 16 amino acids long. The CDR3 sequence: CASSLDRWTSTDTQYF. Written as DNA, the CDR3 is TGTGCCAGCAGCTTAGATAGGTGGACTAGCACAGATACGCAGTATTTT.

This chain links TRBV10-3 with TRBJ2-5; 8 nucleotides line up with TRBD2. Germline values: CDR1 ENHRY, CDR2 SYGVKD. The CDR3 sequence is 15 residues long. With V trimmed by 4 bases and J by 0 bases, 4 bases remained unmatched. In DNA, the CDR3 is TGTGCCATCAGTGCGGGGGGGCTATACCAAGAGACCCAGTACTTC. It yields the protein CAISAGGLYQETQYF.

V and J are TRBV9 and TRBJ2-1, with D perhaps matching TRBD1 or TRBD2 (5 bases each). Germline-derived CDR1 and CDR2 are SGDLS and YYNGEE. Trimming pared 4 bases from V and 10 bases from J, leaving 15 bases between. The CDR3 is made up of 13 amino acids. CDR3 in amino acids: CASSPQRRGEQFF. CDR3 in DNA: TGTGCCAGCAGCCCTCAAAGACGGGGCGAGCAGTTCTTC.

The rearrangement uses TRBV9 and TRBJ2-3, with D possibly matching TRBD2 (6 bases). The germline V gene encodes CDR1 SGDLS and CDR2 YYNGEE. The CDR3 runs to 14 residues. The ends were cut back, 0 bases at V and 3 bases at J, with 8 bases in the middle. The CDR3 spells CASSVALATDTQYF. The CDR3 bases are TGTGCCAGCAGCGTAGCCCTAGCGACAGATACGCAGTATTTT.

Here the CDR3 reads CASSRTGNIQYF. The CDR3 DNA reads as TGTGCCAGTAGTCGGACAGGAAACATTCAGTACTTC. This rearrangement joins TRBV19 to TRBJ2-4; 7 bases fit TRBD1. The CDR3 consists of 12 residues. After removal of 5 bases from V and 6 bases from J, the junction contained 1 base not matched to a gene. Germline V gene sequence: CDR1 LNHDA, CDR2 SQIVND (reference sequence).

The gene calls are TRBV7-2 and TRBJ2-3; no firm D call. The V gene's germline CDR1 is SGHTA and CDR2 FQGNSA. Trimming removed 1 base at V and 5 bases at J, with 7 bases between. This CDR3 has 13 amino acids. CDR3 sequence: CASSLVYLDTQYF. Here the CDR3 DNA reads TGTGCCAGCAGCTTAGTTTATTTAGATACGCAGTATTTT.

This clone is a singleton in its sample. The chain couples TRBV9 to TRBJ2-2; D is unresolved. Trimming removed 4 bases from V and 9 bases from J, with 13 bases in between. The CDR3 is 13 amino acids. Germline V lookup: CDR1 SGDLS, CDR2 YYNGEE. The CDR3: CASSPDLSRELFF. For the CDR3, the DNA is TGTGCCAGCAGCCCAGACCTTAGCCGGGAGCTGTTTTTT. Complete variable domain (other parts from reference TRBV9 and TRBJ2-2): DSGVTQTPKHLITATGQRVTLRCSPRSGDLSVYWYQQSLDQGLQFLIQYYNGEERAKGNILERFSAQQFPDLHSELNLSSLELGDSALYFCASSPDLSRELFFGEGSRLTVL.

J is TRBJ1-1 and V is TRBV5-1, with D unclear. In germline, CDR1 is SGHRS, CDR2 YFSETQ. The CDR3 runs 15 residues. V was pared by 0 bases and J by 0 bases, with 9 bases between. This CDR3 reads CASSLGGVLNTEAFF. For the CDR3, the DNA is TGCGCCAGCAGCTTGGGGGGTGTCCTGAACACTGAAGCTTTCTTT.

This chain connects TRBV19 to TRBJ1-6; 8 positions agree with TRBD1. The junction had 2 bases not matched to a gene; V was cut back by 5 bases and J by 8 bases. Germline assignment: CDR1 LNHDA and CDR2 SQIVND (reference sequence). The CDR3 runs to 13 residues. DNA for the CDR3: TGTGCCAGTAGTGGACAGGGATATTCACCCCTCCACTTT. Translation gives CASSGQGYSPLHF.

The gene calls are TRBV14 and TRBJ2-1, with D unclear. Per the germline V gene, CDR1 is SGHDN and CDR2 is FVKESK. V lost 0 bases and J 4 bases, leaving 13 bases between the germline ends. The CDR3 extends over 16 amino acids. The CDR3 sequence: CASSQELWDTYNEQFF. In DNA form, the CDR3 reads TGTGCCAGCAGCCAAGAATTGTGGGATACTTACAATGAGCAGTTCTTC.

The chain is built from TRBV7-8 and TRBJ2-2; TRBD2 aligns across 8 bases. V gave up 5 bases and J gave up 4 bases; unmatched junction bases: 6. Germline V CDR1 and CDR2: SGHVS, FQNEAQ. The CDR3 totals 15 residues. CDR3 protein: CASSRGTRRTGELFF. As DNA, the CDR3 is TGTGCCAGCAGCCGAGGGACTAGACGCACCGGGGAGCTGTTTTTT.

The rearrangement links TRBV7-9 to TRBJ2-1, with unresolved D. Germline V CDR1 and CDR2: SEHNR, FQNEAQ (reference sequence). Trimming removed 1 base at V and 0 bases at J, with 16 bases between. CDR3 length: 18 residues. The CDR3 DNA follows: TGTGCCAGCAGCTTAGGAGTTTTGGGCTTCAACTCCTACAATGAGCAGTTCTTC. This gives the protein CASSLGVLGFNSYNEQFF.